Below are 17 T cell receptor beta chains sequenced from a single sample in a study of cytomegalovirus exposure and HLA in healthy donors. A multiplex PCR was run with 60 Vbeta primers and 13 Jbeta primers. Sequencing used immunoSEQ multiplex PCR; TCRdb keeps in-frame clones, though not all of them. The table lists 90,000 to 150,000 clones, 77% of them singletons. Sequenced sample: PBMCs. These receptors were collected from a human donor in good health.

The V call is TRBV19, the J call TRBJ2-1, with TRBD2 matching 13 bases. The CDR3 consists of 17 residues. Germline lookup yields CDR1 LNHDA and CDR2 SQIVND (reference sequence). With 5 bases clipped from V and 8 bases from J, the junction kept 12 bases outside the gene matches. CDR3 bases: TGTGCCAGTAGTGCAGGACTAGCGGGAGCACCGGGACATGAGCAGTTCTTC. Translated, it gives CASSAGLAGAPGHEQFF.

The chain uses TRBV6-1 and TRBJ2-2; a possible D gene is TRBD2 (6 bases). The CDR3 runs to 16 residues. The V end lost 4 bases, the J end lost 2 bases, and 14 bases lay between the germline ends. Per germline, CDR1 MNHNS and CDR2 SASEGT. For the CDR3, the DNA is TGTGCCAGCAGTGGGTACTTCGGGGGTAACACCGGGGAGCTGTTTTTT. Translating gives CASSGYFGGNTGELFF.

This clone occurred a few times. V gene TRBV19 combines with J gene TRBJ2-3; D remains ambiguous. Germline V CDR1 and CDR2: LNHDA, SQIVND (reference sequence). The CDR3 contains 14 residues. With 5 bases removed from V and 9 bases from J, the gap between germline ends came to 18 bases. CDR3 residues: CASSPLAVSATQYF. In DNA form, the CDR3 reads TGTGCCAGTAGTCCCTTAGCAGTTTCAGCGACGCAGTATTTT. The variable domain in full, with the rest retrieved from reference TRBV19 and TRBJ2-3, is DGGITQSPKYLFRKEGQNVTLSCEQNLNHDAMYWYRQDPGQGLRLIYYSQIVNDFQKGDIAEGYSVSREKKESFPLTVTSAQKNPTAFYLCASSPLAVSATQYFGPGTRLTVL.

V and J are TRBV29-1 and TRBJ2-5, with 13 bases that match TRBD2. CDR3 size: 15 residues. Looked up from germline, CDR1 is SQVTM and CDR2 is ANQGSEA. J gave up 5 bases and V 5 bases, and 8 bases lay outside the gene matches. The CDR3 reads CSVWGTSGVGETQYF. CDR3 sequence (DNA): TGCAGCGTTTGGGGGACTAGCGGGGTCGGGGAGACCCAGTACTTC.

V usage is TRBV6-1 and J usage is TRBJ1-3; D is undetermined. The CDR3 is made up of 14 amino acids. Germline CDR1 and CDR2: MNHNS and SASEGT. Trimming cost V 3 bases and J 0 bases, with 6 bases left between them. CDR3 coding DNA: TGTGCCAGCAGTGACCCGGGCTCTGGAAACACCATATATTTT. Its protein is CASSDPGSGNTIYF.

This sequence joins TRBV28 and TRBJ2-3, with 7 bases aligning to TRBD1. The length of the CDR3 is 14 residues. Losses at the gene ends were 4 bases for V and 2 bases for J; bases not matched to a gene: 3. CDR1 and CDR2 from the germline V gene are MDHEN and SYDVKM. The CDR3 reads CASSSGTVTDTQYF. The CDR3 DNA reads TGTGCCAGCAGTTCCGGGACAGTCACAGATACGCAGTATTTT.

CDR3 nucleotide sequence: TGCGCCAGCAGTGTCACTAGCGGAGCGGGAGATGAGCAGTTCTTC. Translation gives CASSVTSGAGDEQFF. The rearrangement joins TRBV10-1 to TRBJ2-1, with 8 positions matching TRBD2. Germline loops: CDR1 WNHNN, CDR2 SYGVQD (reference sequence). The V gene end was trimmed by 4 bases and the J gene end by 8 bases; junction bases not matched to a gene: 10. This CDR3 has 15 amino acids.

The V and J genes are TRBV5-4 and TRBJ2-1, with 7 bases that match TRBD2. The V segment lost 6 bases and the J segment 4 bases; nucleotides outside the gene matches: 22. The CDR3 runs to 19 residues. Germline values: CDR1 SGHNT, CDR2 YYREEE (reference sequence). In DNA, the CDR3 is TGTGCCAGCACCACCTCTCGGGGGATTGGGCTAGCGGTATACAATGAGCAGTTCTTC. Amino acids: CASTTSRGIGLAVYNEQFF. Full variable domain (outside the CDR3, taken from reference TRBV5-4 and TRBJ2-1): ETGVTQSPTHLIKTRGQQVTLRCSSQSGHNTVSWYQQALGQGPQFIFQYYREEENGRGNFPPRFSGLQFPNYSSELNVNALELDDSALYLCASTTSRGIGLAVYNEQFFGPGTRLTVL.

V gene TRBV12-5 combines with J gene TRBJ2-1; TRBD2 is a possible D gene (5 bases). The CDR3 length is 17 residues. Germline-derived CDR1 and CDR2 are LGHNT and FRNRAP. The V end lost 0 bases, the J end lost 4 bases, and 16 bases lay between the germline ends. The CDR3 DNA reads TGTGCTAGTGGTTTGGTAAGGACGTGGGAGAGGTACAATGAGCAGTTCTTC. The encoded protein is CASGLVRTWERYNEQFF.

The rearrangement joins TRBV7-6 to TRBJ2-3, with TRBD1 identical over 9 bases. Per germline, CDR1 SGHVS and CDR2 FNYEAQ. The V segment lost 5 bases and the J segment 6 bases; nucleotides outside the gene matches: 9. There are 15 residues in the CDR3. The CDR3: CASSVDRGNIDTQYF. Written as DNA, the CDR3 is TGTGCCAGCAGCGTGGACAGGGGTAATATTGATACGCAGTATTTT.

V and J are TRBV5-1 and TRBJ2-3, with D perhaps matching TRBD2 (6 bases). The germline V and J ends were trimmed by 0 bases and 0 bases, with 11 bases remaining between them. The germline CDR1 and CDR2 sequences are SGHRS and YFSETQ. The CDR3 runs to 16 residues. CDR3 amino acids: CASSLDAGTSTDTQYF. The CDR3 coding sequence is TGCGCCAGCAGCTTGGACGCGGGGACTAGCACAGATACGCAGTATTTT.

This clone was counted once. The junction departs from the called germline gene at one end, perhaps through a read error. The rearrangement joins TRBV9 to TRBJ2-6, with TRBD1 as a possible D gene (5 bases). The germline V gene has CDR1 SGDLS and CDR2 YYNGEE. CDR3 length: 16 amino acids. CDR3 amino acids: CASSVGGNSGANGLTF. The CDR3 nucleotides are TGTGCCAGCAGCGTAGGGGGAAACTCTGGGGCCAACGGCCTGACTTTC.

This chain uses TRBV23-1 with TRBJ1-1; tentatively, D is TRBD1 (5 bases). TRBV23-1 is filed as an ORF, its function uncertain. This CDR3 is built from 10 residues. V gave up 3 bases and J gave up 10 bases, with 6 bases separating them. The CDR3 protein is CASSQGGAFF. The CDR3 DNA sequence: TGCGCCAGCAGTCAGGGGGGAGCTTTCTTT.

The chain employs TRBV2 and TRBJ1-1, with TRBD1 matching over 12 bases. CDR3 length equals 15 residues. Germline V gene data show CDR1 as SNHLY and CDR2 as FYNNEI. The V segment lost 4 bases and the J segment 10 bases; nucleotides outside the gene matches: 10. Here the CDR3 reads CASSAVAGTGGTAFF. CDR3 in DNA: TGTGCCAGCAGTGCGGTTGCCGGGACAGGGGGCACAGCTTTCTTT.

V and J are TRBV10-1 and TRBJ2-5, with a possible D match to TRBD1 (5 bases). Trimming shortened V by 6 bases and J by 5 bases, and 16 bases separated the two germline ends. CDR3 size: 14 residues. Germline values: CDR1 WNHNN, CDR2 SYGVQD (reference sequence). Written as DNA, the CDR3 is TGCGCCAGCAGCGCCGACAGAACTCGTGAGACCCAGTACTTC. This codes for CASSADRTRETQYF.

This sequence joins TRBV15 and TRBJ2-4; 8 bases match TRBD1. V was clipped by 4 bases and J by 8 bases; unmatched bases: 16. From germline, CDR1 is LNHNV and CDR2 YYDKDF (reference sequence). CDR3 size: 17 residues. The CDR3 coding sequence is TGTGCCACCAGCACAGATGTGGGACAGGACAGTAGGGACATTCAGTACTTC. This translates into CATSTDVGQDSRDIQYF.

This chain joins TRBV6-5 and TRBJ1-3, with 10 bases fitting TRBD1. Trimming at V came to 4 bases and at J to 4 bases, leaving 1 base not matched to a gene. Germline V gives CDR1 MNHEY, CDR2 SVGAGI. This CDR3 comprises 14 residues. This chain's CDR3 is CASSLDRGGNTIYF. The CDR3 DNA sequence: TGTGCCAGCAGTTTGGACAGGGGGGGAAACACCATATATTTT.